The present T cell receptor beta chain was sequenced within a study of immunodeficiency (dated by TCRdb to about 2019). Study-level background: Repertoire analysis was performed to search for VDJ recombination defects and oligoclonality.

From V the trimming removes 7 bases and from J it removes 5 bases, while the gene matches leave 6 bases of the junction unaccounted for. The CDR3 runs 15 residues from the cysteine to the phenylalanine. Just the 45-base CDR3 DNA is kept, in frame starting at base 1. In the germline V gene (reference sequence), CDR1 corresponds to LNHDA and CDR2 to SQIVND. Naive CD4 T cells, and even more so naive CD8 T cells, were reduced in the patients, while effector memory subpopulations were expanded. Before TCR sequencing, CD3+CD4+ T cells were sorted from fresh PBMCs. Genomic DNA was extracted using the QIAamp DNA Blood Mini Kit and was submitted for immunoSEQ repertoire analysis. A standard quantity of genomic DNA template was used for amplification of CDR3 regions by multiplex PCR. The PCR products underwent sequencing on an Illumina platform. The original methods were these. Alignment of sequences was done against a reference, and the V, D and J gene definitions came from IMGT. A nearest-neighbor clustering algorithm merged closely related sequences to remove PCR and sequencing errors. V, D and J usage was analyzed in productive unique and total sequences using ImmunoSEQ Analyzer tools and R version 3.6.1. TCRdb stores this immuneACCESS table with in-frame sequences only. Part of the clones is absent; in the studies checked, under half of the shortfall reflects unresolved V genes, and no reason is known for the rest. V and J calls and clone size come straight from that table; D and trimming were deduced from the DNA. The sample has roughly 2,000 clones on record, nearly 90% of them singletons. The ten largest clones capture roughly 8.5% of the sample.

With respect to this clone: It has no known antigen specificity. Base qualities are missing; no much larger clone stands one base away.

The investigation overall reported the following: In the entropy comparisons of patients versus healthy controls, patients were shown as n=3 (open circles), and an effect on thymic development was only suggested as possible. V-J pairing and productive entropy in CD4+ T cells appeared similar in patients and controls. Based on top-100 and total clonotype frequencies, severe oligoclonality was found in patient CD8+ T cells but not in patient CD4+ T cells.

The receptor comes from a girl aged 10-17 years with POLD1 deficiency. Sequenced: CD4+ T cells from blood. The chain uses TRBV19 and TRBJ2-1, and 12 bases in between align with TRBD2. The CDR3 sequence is CASNMWTSGNNEQFF. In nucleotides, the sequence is TGTGCCAGTAATATGTGGACTAGCGGGAACAATGAGCAGTTCTTC. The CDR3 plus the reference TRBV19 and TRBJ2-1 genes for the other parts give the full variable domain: DGGITQSPKYLFRKEGQNVTLSCEQNLNHDAMYWYRQDPGQGLRLIYYSQIVNDFQKGDIAEGYSVSREKKESFPLTVTSAQKNPTAFYLCASNMWTSGNNEQFFGPGTRLTVL.